This is a list of T cell receptor beta chains from one sample in a study of blood T cells in healthy people across ages. TCRdb reprocessed the 5' RACE reads via MiXCR and lists one record per CDR3 protein. The sample carries fewer than 2,000,000 distinct CDR3 sequences, around 36% recorded once. Sequenced sample: blood. The receptors shown here come from a woman in her 30s in good health. The CDR3 runs from the conserved cysteine through the conserved F or W. The D gene is left open where the match is weak. The size of a clone is reported for some rows only, either as once, few or many, or as a class for expanded clones.

TRBV24-1,TRBD2,TRBJ2-1,.,TGTGCCACCAGTGAGCCCGGGACTAGCGGAGGGAATGAGCAGTTCTTC,CATSEPGTSGGNEQFF
TRBV7-9,TRBD2,TRBJ2-7,few,TGTGCCAGCAGCTTAGATCTAGCGGGGGGCGTCTACGAGCAGTACTTC,CASSLDLAGGVYEQYF
TRBV4-1,TRBD2,TRBJ2-3,.,TGCGCCAGCAGCCCCATATCGACTAGCGGCGGGGCAGATACGCAGTATTTT,CASSPISTSGGADTQYF
TRBV15,.,TRBJ2-2,few,TGTGCCACCAGCACGGGCAACGCCGGGGAGCTGTTTTTT,CATSTGNAGELFF
TRBV25-1,TRBD2,TRBJ2-7,once,TGTGCCAGCAGTGAAACTGGACTAGCGGGCCGCTCCCACGAGCAGTACTTC,CASSETGLAGRSHEQYF
TRBV27,.,TRBJ2-3,.,TGTGCCAGCAGTTTATGGGCCCGTCTACCAGCAGATACGCAGTATTTT,CASSLWARLPADTQYF
TRBV20-1,.,TRBJ2-1,.,TGCAGTGCCTTAGAGGGGGGGGCCTACAATGAGCAGTTCTTC,CSALEGGAYNEQFF
TRBV2,.,TRBJ2-4,.,TGTGCCAGTAGGAGGGGTGGGGGCCCCAAAAACATTCAGTACTTC,CASRRGGGPKNIQYF
TRBV9,TRBD1,TRBJ2-3,.,TGTGCCTGCAGCGTACTGACAGGGCGGACAGGTACGCAGTATTTT,CACSVLTGRTGTQYF
TRBV10-3,TRBD1,TRBJ2-7,many,TGTGCCATCAGTGAGGGACAGGGAGACTACGAGCAGTACTTC,CAISEGQGDYEQYF
TRBV20-1,TRBD1,TRBJ2-3,few,TGCAGTGCTAGATCACCGCAGGGGGTTATTGGAGATACGCAGTATTTT,CSARSPQGVIGDTQYF
TRBV7-9,TRBD2,TRBJ2-7,.,TGTGCCAGCAGCGCCTCACTAGCGGGAGGTCTACAGTACTTC,CASSASLAGGLQYF
TRBV7-6,.,TRBJ2-3,few,TGTGCCAGCAGCTTAGACTCGGCGACAGATACGCAGTATTTT,CASSLDSATDTQYF
TRBV4-1,.,TRBJ1-6,once,TGCGCCAGCAGCCAAGAATTCCCAGGCCTAGAGCGGACAGTATTCCACTTT,CASSQEFPGLERTVFHF
TRBV20-1,TRBD1,TRBJ2-7,.,TGCAGTGCTAGAGATTCCGGGACAGGGCGCTACGAGCAGTACTTC,CSARDSGTGRYEQYF
TRBV4-1,TRBD1,TRBJ1-2,few,TGCGCCAGCAGCCGCAGTATCATTACGGGACAGGTTAACTATGGCTACACCTTC,CASSRSIITGQVNYGYTF